This TCR beta chain emerged from a study of T cells in tumors and immune-related adverse events. Per germline, CDR1 GTSNPN and CDR2 SVGIG (reference sequence). With 2 bases removed from V and 3 bases from J, the gap between germline ends came to 14 bases. The CDR3 runs 15 residues. The assay was immunoSEQ multiplex PCR, and TCRdb's table has in-frame clones only and misses some. The sample contains approximately 2,500 clones, about 80% of which appear only once. V usage is TRBV30 and J usage is TRBJ1-5; D might be TRBD1 (5 bases). The material was tumor tissue, obtained from a patient treated with anti-PD-1 therapy. This TCR came from a female donor with metastatic renal cell carcinoma. In nucleotides, the CDR3 is TGTGCCTGGAGTCCCGGGACGGAACCCAATCAGCCCCAGCATTTT. Amino acids: CAWSPGTEPNQPQHF.